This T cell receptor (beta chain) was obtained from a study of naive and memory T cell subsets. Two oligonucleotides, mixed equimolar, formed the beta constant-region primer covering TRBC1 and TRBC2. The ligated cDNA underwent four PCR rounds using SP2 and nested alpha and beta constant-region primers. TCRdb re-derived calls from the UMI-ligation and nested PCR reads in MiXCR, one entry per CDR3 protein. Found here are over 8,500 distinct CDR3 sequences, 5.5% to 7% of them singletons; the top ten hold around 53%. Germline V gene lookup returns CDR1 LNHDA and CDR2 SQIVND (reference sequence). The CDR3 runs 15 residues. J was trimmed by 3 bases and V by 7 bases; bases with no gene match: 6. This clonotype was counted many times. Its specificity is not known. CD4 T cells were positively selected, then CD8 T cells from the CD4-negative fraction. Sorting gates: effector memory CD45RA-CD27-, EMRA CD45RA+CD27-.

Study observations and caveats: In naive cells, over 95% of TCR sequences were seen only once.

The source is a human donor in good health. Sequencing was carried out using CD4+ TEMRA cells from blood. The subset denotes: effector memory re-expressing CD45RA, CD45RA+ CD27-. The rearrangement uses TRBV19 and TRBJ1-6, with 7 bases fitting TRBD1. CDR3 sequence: CASTRDRLYNSPLHF. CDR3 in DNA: TGTGCCAGTACCCGGGACAGACTCTATAATTCACCCCTCCACTTT.